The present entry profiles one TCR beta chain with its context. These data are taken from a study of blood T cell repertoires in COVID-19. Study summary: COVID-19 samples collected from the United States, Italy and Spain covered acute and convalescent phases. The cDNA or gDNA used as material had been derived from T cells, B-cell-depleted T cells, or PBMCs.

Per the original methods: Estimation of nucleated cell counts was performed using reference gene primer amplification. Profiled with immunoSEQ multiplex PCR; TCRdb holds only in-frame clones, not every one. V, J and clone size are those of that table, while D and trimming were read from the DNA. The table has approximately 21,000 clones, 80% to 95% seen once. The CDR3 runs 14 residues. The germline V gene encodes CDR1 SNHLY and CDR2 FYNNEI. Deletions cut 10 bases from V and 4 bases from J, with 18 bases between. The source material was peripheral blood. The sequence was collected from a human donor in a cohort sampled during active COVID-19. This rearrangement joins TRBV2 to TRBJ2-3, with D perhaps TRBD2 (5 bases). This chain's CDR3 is CATRGDGSADTQYF. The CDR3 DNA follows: TGTGCCACACGGGGAGACGGTTCGGCAGATACGCAGTATTTT.